Sequencing of this T cell receptor beta chain was carried out in a study of CD8 T cells in Susac syndrome. CDR3 length equals 14 residues. The germline gives CDR1 MGHRA, CDR2 YSYEKL. V lost 0 bases to trimming and J lost 8 bases, with 14 bases between them. Peripheral blood CD8+ and CD4+ T cells were profiled by TCR beta sequencing. The multiple sclerosis control group was made up of treatment-naive patients with stable or active relapsing-remitting disease. Negative isolation was used for CD8+ and CD4+ T cells, and FACS enrichment was applied to TEMRA cells. Random hexamers were used to reverse transcribe 0.5 to 1 ug of RNA. Multiplex immunoSEQ PCR targeted 54 Vbeta and 13 Jbeta TCR beta segments. From the immunoSEQ multiplex PCR reads, TCRdb called clonotypes with MiXCR, one entry per CDR3 protein. The sample has about 200,000 distinct CDR3 sequences, 90% to 96% seen once.

The receptor's source is a human donor with multiple sclerosis. The V gene is TRBV4-1, the J gene TRBJ2-7; D may correspond to TRBD1 or TRBD2 (5 bases each). The sequenced material came from CD4+ T cells from PBMCs. Here the CDR3 reads CASSQEWRVGQQYF. The CDR3 region has the DNA TGCGCCAGCAGCCAAGAATGGCGGGTGGGGCAGCAGTACTTC.